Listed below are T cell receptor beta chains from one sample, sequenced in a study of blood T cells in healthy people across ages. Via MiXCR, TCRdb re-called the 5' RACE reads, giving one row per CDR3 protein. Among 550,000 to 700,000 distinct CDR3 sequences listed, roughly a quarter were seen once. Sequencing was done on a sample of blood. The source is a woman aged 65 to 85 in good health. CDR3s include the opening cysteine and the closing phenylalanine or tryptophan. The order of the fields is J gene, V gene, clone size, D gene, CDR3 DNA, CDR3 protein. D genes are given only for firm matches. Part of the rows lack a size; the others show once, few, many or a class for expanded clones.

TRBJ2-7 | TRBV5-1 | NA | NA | TGCGCCAGCACCGCCTCGGGGCCCTACGAGCAGTACTTC | CASTASGPYEQYF
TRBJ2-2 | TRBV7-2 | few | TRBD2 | TGTGCCATCGCGGGGAGGGCCGCTACATCGAACACCGGGGAGCTGTTTTTT | CAIAGRAATSNTGELFF
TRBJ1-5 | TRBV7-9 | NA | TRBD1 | TGTGCCAGCAGCTTAGGACAGGGGTCTTCGAATCAGCCCCAGCATTTT | CASSLGQGSSNQPQHF
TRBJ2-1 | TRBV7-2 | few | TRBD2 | TGTGCCAGCAGCTCAAAAGGGACTAGCGGATACAATGAGCAGTTCTTC | CASSSKGTSGYNEQFF
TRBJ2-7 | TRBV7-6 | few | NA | TGTGCCAGCAGCTTAGTACCGGGTTATGAGCCCGAGCAGTACTTC | CASSLVPGYEPEQYF
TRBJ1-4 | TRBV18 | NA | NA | TGTGCCAGCTCACCAGGGGCAGTAAATGAAAAACTGTTTTTT | CASSPGAVNEKLFF
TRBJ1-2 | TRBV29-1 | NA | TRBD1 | TGCAGCGGCACAGGGGGCAATGCGAATGGCTACACCTTC | CSGTGGNANGYTF
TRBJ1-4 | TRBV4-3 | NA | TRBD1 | TGCGCCAGCAGCCGGATACAGGGGAGTAATGAAAAACTGTTTTTT | CASSRIQGSNEKLFF
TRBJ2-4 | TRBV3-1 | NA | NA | TGTGCCAGCAGCCAAGGACAGCGGCTTCAGTACTTC | CASSQGQRLQYF
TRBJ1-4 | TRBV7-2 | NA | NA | TGTGCCAGCAGCTTAACGGGGTCCAGGGGCGAAAAACTGTTTTTT | CASSLTGSRGEKLFF
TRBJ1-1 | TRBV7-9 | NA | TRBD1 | TGTGCCAGCAGCCTCGGGACAGCCCTTGAAGCTTTCTTT | CASSLGTALEAFF
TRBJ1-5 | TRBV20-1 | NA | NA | TGCAGTGCTGAGGATAGCAATCAGCCCCAGCATTTT | CSAEDSNQPQHF
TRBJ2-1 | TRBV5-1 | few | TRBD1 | TGCGCCAGCAGCTCAGACGGGGACAGCTACAATGAGCAGTTCTTC | CASSSDGDSYNEQFF
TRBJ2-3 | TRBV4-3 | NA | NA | TGCGCCGGCAGCCAGTCCTACACAGATATGCAGTATTTT | CAGSQSYTDMQYF
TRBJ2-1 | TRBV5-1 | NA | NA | TGCGCCAGCAGGGACGCCGGGGGCCTGGACAATGAGCAGTTCTTC | CASRDAGGLDNEQFF
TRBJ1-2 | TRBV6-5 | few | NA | TGTGCCAGCGGGGTCAGCGACTATGGCTACACCTTC | CASGVSDYGYTF
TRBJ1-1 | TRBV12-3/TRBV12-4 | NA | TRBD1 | TGTGCCAGCAGGCGAAATCCAGGACAGGGAAGCACTGAAGCTTTCTTT | CASRRNPGQGSTEAFF
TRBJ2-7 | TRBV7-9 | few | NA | TGTGCCAGCAGCTTACAGCTCTACGAGCAGTACTTC | CASSLQLYEQYF
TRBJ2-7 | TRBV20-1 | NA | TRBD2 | TGCAGTGCTTCAGGAGCGGGGGGAGCCTACGAGCAGTACTTC | CSASGAGGAYEQYF
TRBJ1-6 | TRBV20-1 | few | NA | TGCAGTGCTGTCCGGTACCTTGATAATTCACCCCTCCACTTT | CSAVRYLDNSPLHF
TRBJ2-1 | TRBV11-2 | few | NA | TGTGCCAGCAGCTTAAGGGAGAGCGGGGAGCAGTTCTTC | CASSLRESGEQFF
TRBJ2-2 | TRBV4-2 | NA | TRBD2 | TGTGCCAGCAGCCAAGGAGAGGCGGGGGGTATCCCCGGGGAGCTGTTTTTT | CASSQGEAGGIPGELFF
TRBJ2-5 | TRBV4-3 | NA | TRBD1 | TGCGCCAGCAGCCAAGACCCCAGGGGGAGGACAGGGGTTCAGGAGACCCAGTACTTC | CASSQDPRGRTGVQETQYF
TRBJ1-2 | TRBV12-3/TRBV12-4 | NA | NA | TGTGCCAGCAGGCCCGGGTGGGACTATGGCTACACCTTC | CASRPGWDYGYTF